This T cell receptor beta chain was observed in a study of glioma-infiltrating T cells (TCRdb year 2016). Concerning the study at large: Sequencing of TCR alpha- and beta-chain repertoires was performed on glioma tissue, on non-neoplastic brain tissue, and on matched peripheral blood mononuclear cells. To measure how far tissue and blood T-cell populations diverged, each tissue-infiltrating repertoire was compared against the peripheral blood repertoire of the same patient. The paired cohort comprised three low-grade glioma patients, 8 or 9 primary glioblastoma patients and three non-glioma patients contributing non-neoplastic brain tissue. What the work shows at the level of the full study, not this receptor alone: Group comparisons rested on small numbers: three non-neoplastic, three low-grade glioma and about 8 glioblastoma patients. VJ-independent divergence between tissue and blood was below expectation in non-neoplastic patients but above expectation in all gliomas, especially low-grade gliomas. Very few CDR3 sequences were found to be shared between tissue and blood, and this scarcity was attributed to high CDR3 diversity and limited sampling.

TCR alpha and beta CDR3 regions were amplified with the iRepertoire nested amplicon-rescue multiplex PCR (arm-PCR) platform from RNA. One-step reverse transcription and amplification used about 95-400 ng of tissue mRNA or PBMC total RNA as input. Following bead purification, Illumina adapters were added by a secondary multiplex PCR, and libraries between 200 and 400 bp were gel-purified. Internal 6-nucleotide barcodes were carried by the libraries and were used for demultiplexing. The libraries were sequenced on an Illumina MiSeq using 2x220 or 2x250 nucleotide paired-end reads. Per the source publication's procedure: FLASH 1.2.11 was used to merge paired reads, and BWA-MEM then aligned the reads to the GRCh37 human genome before TRA and TRB reads were extracted. For V and J assignment, an IMGT-derived reference of cassette sequences and CDR3 motifs that included pseudogenes was used. Reads were translated in three frames, and productive CDR3s were defined by a C…FGXG motif without stop codons. Unique combinations of V-J cassette pair and CDR3 amino acid sequence were defined as clonotypes. Reads were filtered by Hamming distance, thresholded by each sample's sequence error rate in mapped regions. TCRdb passed the public sequencing reads through fastp at Q25 and MiXCR, retaining productive beta sequences. Duplicate CDR3 protein sequences are folded into a single record with the most common DNA and genes. TCRdb's processing, not the study's, gives the V and J calls here. The sample has more than 100,000 distinct CDR3 sequences on record, around 29% of them singletons. The ten largest make up roughly 45% of the sample.

A word on this clonotype: Its target antigen remains unknown. Just one base apart from a much larger clone, this may be a read error.

From its cysteine to its phenylalanine, the CDR3 spans 12 amino acids. The CDR3 DNA has 36 bases and is translated from base 1. Between the V and J ends, shortened by 6 bases and 4 bases respectively, the junction contains 9 bases. For CDR1 and CDR2, the germline V gene lists MDHEN and SYDVKM. This TCR was sampled from a human donor with low-grade glioma or glioblastoma, undergoing nonglioma brain surgery, or in good health (not recorded which). Sequences were obtained from glioma tissue, nonneoplastic brain tissue, or PBMCs (not recorded which). The chain links TRBV28 with TRBJ1-1; the D gene remains uncertain. The nucleotide sequence reads as follows: TGTGCCAGCAGCTTTGGGGTCACTGAAGCTTTCTTT. It translates as CASSFGVTEAFF.